The 17 T cell receptor beta chains reported below all come from one sample, sequenced in a study of blood T cell repertoires in COVID-19. Only in-frame clones appear in the TCRdb table, and some are missing; sequencing was by immunoSEQ multiplex PCR. The sample comprises over 200,000 clones, under 90% of which are singletons, and around 1.8% rests with the top ten. Sequenced: PBMCs or T cells enriched from blood (not recorded which). Receptors originate from a man in his fifties or sixties who had recovered from COVID-19.

The V and J genes are TRBV27 and TRBJ2-7; TRBD1 is a possible D gene (5 bases). Germline-derived CDR1 and CDR2 are MNHEY and SMNVEV (reference sequence). The ends were cut back, 5 bases at V and 5 bases at J, with 16 bases in the middle. The CDR3 extends over 14 amino acids. This CDR3 is CASSPRNSRDEQYF. CDR3 in DNA: TGTGCCAGCAGTCCCCGAAACTCCAGGGACGAGCAGTACTTC.

V is TRBV19 and J is TRBJ2-1; 7 bases agree with TRBD1. V trimming: 3 bases; J trimming: 6 bases; junction bases outside the gene matches: 8. This CDR3 has 15 amino acids. Germline CDR1 reads LNHDA; CDR2 reads SQIVND (reference sequence). The CDR3 DNA reads as TGTGCCAGTAGTATCGGTCAGGGGGTGGTCAATGAGCAGTTCTTC. Protein product: CASSIGQGVVNEQFF.

The genes are TRBV6-5 and TRBJ1-1; 9 nucleotides agree with TRBD1. Germline V CDR1 and CDR2: MNHEY, SVGAGI. Unmatched junction bases numbered 15, after V lost 5 bases and J lost 11 bases. This CDR3 has 15 residues. The CDR3 bases are TGTGCCAGCAGTCGAATAACCGGGACAGGGTTTGAGGCTTTCTTT. Its translation is CASSRITGTGFEAFF.

This sequence joins TRBV7-3 and TRBJ1-2, with D possibly matching TRBD1 (6 bases). V lost 3 bases and J 4 bases, leaving 12 bases between the germline ends. CDR3 length equals 14 residues. Germline V gives CDR1 SGHTA, CDR2 FQGTGA. The CDR3 bases are TGTGCCAGCAGCTTGGACACCAGGGGCTATGGCTACACCTTC. Protein: CASSLDTRGYGYTF.

The rearrangement uses TRBV30 and TRBJ1-4, with D unresolved. Between the trimmed V and J ends, which lost 2 bases and 5 bases, there was a span of 9 bases. CDR3 length equals 13 residues. The V gene's germline CDR1 is GTSNPN and CDR2 SVGIG (reference sequence). CDR3 bases: TGTGCCTGGAGTTCCCTCCTGAATGAAAAACTGTTTTTT. Residues: CAWSSLLNEKLFF. Filled out from reference TRBV30 and TRBJ1-4, the complete variable domain reads SQTIHQWPATLVQPVGSPLSLECTVEGTSNPNLYWYRQAAGRGLQLLFYSVGIGQISSEVPQNLSASRPQDRQFILSSKKLLLSDSGFYLCAWSSLLNEKLFFGSGTQLSVL.

This chain's CDR3 is CASSKVRSSGGYEQYF. The CDR3 nucleotides are TGTGCCAGTAGTAAGGTTCGGAGCAGCGGGGGTTACGAGCAGTACTTC. This chain links TRBV19 with TRBJ2-7; 8 bases agree with TRBD2. CDR1 and CDR2 from the germline V gene are LNHDA and SQIVND (reference sequence). The junction had 12 bases not matched to a gene; V was cut back by 4 bases and J by 4 bases. This CDR3 region has 16 residues.

This chain links TRBV2 with TRBJ2-2, with a weak D call TRBD2 (6 bases). This CDR3 region has 15 residues. Deletions cut 6 bases from V and 5 bases from J, with 16 bases between. Per the germline V gene, CDR1 is SNHLY and CDR2 is FYNNEI. CDR3 amino acids: CASSRGTPMTGELFF. As DNA, the CDR3 is TGTGCCAGCAGCCGCGGGACCCCGATGACCGGGGAGCTGTTTTTT.

The chain joins TRBV14 to TRBJ2-3, with a possible D match to TRBD1 (6 bases). Germline CDR1 is SGHDN and CDR2 is FVKESK. V dropped 0 bases and J dropped 6 bases, with 13 bases sitting between them. The CDR3 totals 15 residues. The DNA of the CDR3 is TGTGCCAGCAGCCAAGAGGGCAGGGGTTACGATACGCAGTATTTT. Its translation: CASSQEGRGYDTQYF.

The rearrangement uses TRBV29-1 and TRBJ1-2; 8 positions agree with TRBD1. CDR3 length: 11 residues. Germline CDR1 reads SQVTM; CDR2 reads ANQGSEA. V dropped 7 bases and J dropped 8; count of bases not matched to a gene: 6. CDR3 loop: CSAGGAYGYTF. The CDR3, as DNA: TGCAGCGCAGGGGGCGCTTACGGCTACACCTTC.

This chain uses TRBV11-1 with TRBJ1-1; 8 nucleotides agree with TRBD1. This CDR3 contains 15 residues. The germline V gene has CDR1 SGHAT and CDR2 FQDESV (reference sequence). V shed 5 bases and J 2 bases; nucleotides not matched to a gene: 7. This CDR3 is CASSAQGAPNTEAFF. For the CDR3, the DNA is TGTGCCAGCAGCGCCCAGGGGGCGCCTAACACTGAAGCTTTCTTT.

This clone was seen a single time. CDR3 in amino acids: CASSLRAGALATNEKLFF. The CDR3 DNA is TGTGCCAGCAGCTTGAGGGCAGGGGCTCTTGCAACTAATGAAAAACTGTTTTTT. This chain joins TRBV5-5 and TRBJ1-4; D might be TRBD1 (6 bases). The germline gives CDR1 SGHKS, CDR2 YYEKEE (reference sequence). The germline V and J ends were trimmed by 1 base and 0 bases, with 16 bases remaining between them. This CDR3 region has 18 residues.

The gene calls are TRBV11-2 and TRBJ2-7, with 9 bases lining up with TRBD2. Germline CDR1 SGHAT, CDR2 FQNNGV. The CDR3 is made up of 16 amino acids. Losses at the gene ends were 8 bases for V and 0 bases for J; bases not matched to a gene: 11. CDR3 residues: CASAPEASGTSYEQYF. Written as DNA, the CDR3 is TGTGCCAGCGCACCTGAGGCTAGCGGGACCTCCTACGAGCAGTACTTC.

The chain recombines TRBV3-1 (or the pseudogene TRBV3-2) with TRBJ2-3; D is unresolved. CDR1 LGHDT and CDR2 YNNKEL come from the germline V gene (reference sequence). The germline V and J ends were trimmed by 1 base and 5 bases, with 10 bases remaining between them. This CDR3 comprises 14 residues. As DNA, the CDR3 is TGTGCCAGCAGCCAAGGGCTAGTGGTAGATACGCAGTATTTT. It specifies CASSQGLVVDTQYF.

The rearrangement links TRBV29-1 to TRBJ2-7; 11 nucleotides align to TRBD1. The CDR3 is 16 amino acids. The V gene's germline CDR1 is SQVTM and CDR2 ANQGSEA. Trimming at V came to 5 bases and at J to 2 bases, leaving 11 bases not matched to a gene. CDR3 in DNA: TGCAGCGTTCAAGTGGGGTGGGGACAGGGGGCCTACGAGCAGTACTTC. Translated: CSVQVGWGQGAYEQYF.

The chain recombines TRBV9 with TRBJ2-6; tentative D call: TRBD2 (6 bases). The CDR3 length is 18 residues. CDR1 and CDR2 from the germline V gene are SGDLS and YYNGEE. The V end lost 0 bases, the J end lost 4 bases, and 17 bases lay between the germline ends. For the CDR3, the DNA is TGTGCCAGCAGCGTAGGGATAGGGACTCGGGGCGGGGCCAACGTCCTGACTTTC. Residues: CASSVGIGTRGGANVLTF.

The chain joins TRBV11-3 to TRBJ1-6, with TRBD1 matching 8 bases. The germline V gene encodes CDR1 SGHNT and CDR2 YENEEA. V trimming: 5 bases; J trimming: 8 bases; junction bases outside the gene matches: 5. The CDR3 is made up of 14 amino acids. In DNA, the CDR3 is TGTGCCAGCAGCCCGGACAGGGCTTATTCACCCCTCCACTTT. This translates into CASSPDRAYSPLHF.

V usage is TRBV20-1 and J usage is TRBJ1-5; TRBD1 might be the D (5 bases). Germline CDR1 reads DFQATT; CDR2 reads SNEGSKA (reference sequence). V gave up 3 bases and J gave up 1 base, with 10 bases separating them. The length of the CDR3 is 14 residues. CDR3 loop: CSASFQGSNQPQHF. The CDR3 DNA reads TGCAGTGCTAGTTTCCAGGGAAGCAATCAGCCCCAGCATTTT.